The clone carrying this T cell receptor beta chain showed up many times. The antigen is not known. The data belong to a study of T cells in Graves' hyperthyroidism and ophthalmopathy. Whole-study context: Specimen type is peripheral blood, collected at initial diagnosis prior to any treatment. Findings and caveats of the study: Within blood appeared most thyroid clonotypes that had expanded above 0.001.

TCR beta CDR3 regions were amplified from RNA transcripts. With the HTBI primer set, the TCR CDR3 went through a first round of RT-PCR. A single record per CDR3 protein comes from TCRdb applying MiXCR to the multiplex PCR reads. The data hold 640,000 or so distinct CDR3 sequences, with roughly 15% observed a single time. Ophthalmopathy patients all had a Clinical Activity Score of at least 3, a NOSPECS grade of at least 4 and disease under 3 months old. Uncontrolled infection, other autoimmune disease, pregnancy or lactation barred patients from enrollment. This receptor was obtained from a middle-aged woman with Graves' ophthalmopathy. Material: blood.

The CDR3 DNA reads as TGCAGTGCTAGAGTCCTGACAGGGGGGTACACTGAAGCTTTCTTT. Amino acid sequence: CSARVLTGGYTEAFF. The chain uses TRBV20-1 and TRBJ1-1; the match to TRBD1 covers 9 bases. From germline, CDR1 is DFQATT and CDR2 SNEGSKA (reference sequence). This CDR3 comprises 15 residues. With 1 base clipped from V and 3 bases from J, the junction kept 6 bases outside the gene matches.